Following are 19 T cell receptor beta chains from one sample sequenced in a study of cytomegalovirus exposure and HLA in healthy donors. The PCR ran on 60 Vbeta and 13 Jbeta primers. Assay used: immunoSEQ multiplex PCR; TCRdb lists only in-frame clones, some missing. Seen here are approximately 150,000 clones, 60% to 80% observed once, and the top ten hold around 15%. The sample taken for sequencing was PBMCs. The receptors were gathered from a woman between 40 and 50 years old in good health and CMV-seronegative.

The CDR3: CASHNLIPDTEAFF. The CDR3 DNA is TGTGCCAGCCATAATCTCATTCCGGACACTGAAGCTTTCTTT. The chain links TRBV2 to TRBJ1-1; D not certain. There are 14 residues in the CDR3. CDR1 is SNHLY, CDR2 FYNNEI, per germline. V lost 8 bases to trimming and J lost 3 bases, with 16 bases between them.

This sequence joins TRBV9 and TRBJ1-2, with TRBD1 identical over 9 bases. J was trimmed by 5 bases and V by 4 bases; bases with no gene match: 9. The germline V gene has CDR1 SGDLS and CDR2 YYNGEE. The CDR3 consists of 15 residues. The CDR3, as DNA: TGTGCCAGCAGCCAATCCCGGACAGGGGAGTATGGCTACACCTTC. Its translation: CASSQSRTGEYGYTF.

J is TRBJ1-5 and V is TRBV27, with 7 bases that match TRBD1. Germline assignment: CDR1 MNHEY and CDR2 SMNVEV (reference sequence). The trim removed 3 bases at V and 2 bases at J, leaving 1 base unmatched. The CDR3 has 14 residues. CDR3 bases: TGTGCCAGCAGTTTTACAGGGGGCAATCAGCCCCAGCATTTT. Residues: CASSFTGGNQPQHF.

This clone appeared once. The rearrangement uses TRBV5-1 and TRBJ2-1; possibly TRBD1 for D (6 bases). There are 12 residues in the CDR3. The ends were cut back, 4 bases at V and 12 bases at J, with 14 bases in the middle. Germline CDR1 and CDR2: SGHRS and YFSETQ. The CDR3 region is CASSPDRLLQFF. CDR3 DNA: TGCGCCAGCAGCCCAGACAGGCTATTGCAGTTCTTC.

This chain uses TRBV5-8 with TRBJ2-1; 10 positions match TRBD2. Germline CDR1 SGHTS, CDR2 YDEGEE. The CDR3 is made up of 15 amino acids. Trimming cost V 4 bases and J 4 bases; bases outside gene matches: 5. CDR3 amino acids: CASSPPSGGYNEQFF. CDR3 in DNA: TGTGCCAGCAGCCCCCCTAGCGGGGGTTACAATGAGCAGTTCTTC.

The CDR3 sequence is CASSRLAGEDTQYF. CDR3 nucleotide sequence: TGTGCCAGCAGCCGACTAGCGGGGGAAGATACGCAGTATTTT. The chain joins TRBV28 to TRBJ2-3; 12 bases are shared with TRBD2. From germline, CDR1 is MDHEN and CDR2 SYDVKM. V lost 6 bases to trimming and J lost 5 bases; unmatched junction nucleotides: 3. CDR3 length: 14 residues.

This chain uses TRBV6-5 with TRBJ1-2, with no clear D. The germline gives CDR1 MNHEY, CDR2 SVGAGI. V was trimmed by 6 bases and J by 8 bases, leaving 16 bases between them. This CDR3 has 13 amino acids. The CDR3 loop reads CASSPIGSGGYTF. The CDR3 region has the DNA TGTGCCAGCAGCCCAATCGGATCGGGAGGCTACACCTTC.

The gene calls are TRBV7-6 and TRBJ2-3, with 9 bases matching TRBD1. The CDR3 covers 17 residues. In germline, CDR1 is SGHVS, CDR2 FNYEAQ. With V trimmed by 6 bases and J by 4 bases, 14 bases remained unmatched. Here the CDR3 reads CASSQYHPGQGSDTQYF. The CDR3 DNA is TGTGCCAGCAGTCAATATCATCCGGGACAGGGTTCAGATACGCAGTATTTT.

This chain connects TRBV28 to TRBJ1-5; D remains ambiguous. The CDR3 contains 16 residues. The V end lost 4 bases, the J end lost 0 bases, and 13 bases lay between the germline ends. From germline, CDR1 is MDHEN and CDR2 SYDVKM. The chain's CDR3 is CASSSPTTYSNQPQHF. Here the CDR3 DNA reads TGTGCCAGCAGTTCCCCAACGACATATAGCAATCAGCCCCAGCATTTT.

The gene calls are TRBV4-1 and TRBJ2-1; TRBD2 agrees at 14 bases. CDR3 length: 17 amino acids. The V gene end was trimmed by 2 bases and the J gene end by 10 bases; junction bases not matched to a gene: 10. The V gene's germline CDR1 is MGHRA and CDR2 YSYEKL. The CDR3 region has the DNA TGCGCCAGCAGCCAAATACCGGGACTAGCGGGAGCCGAGGAGCAGTTCTTC. Translating it yields CASSQIPGLAGAEEQFF.

The rearrangement uses TRBV6-5 and TRBJ2-3; D might be TRBD1 (6 bases). Germline lookup yields CDR1 MNHEY and CDR2 SVGAGI. This CDR3 region has 12 residues. V was pared by 9 bases and J by 6 bases, with 13 bases between. The CDR3 protein is CASRRQEDTQYF. The CDR3 DNA is TGTGCCAGTCGACGACAGGAGGATACGCAGTATTTT.

The chain carries TRBV5-1 and TRBJ2-3; perhaps TRBD1 as D (7 bases). CDR1 is SGHRS, CDR2 YFSETQ, per germline. This CDR3 is built from 16 residues. The ends were cut back, 5 bases at V and 2 bases at J, with 18 bases in the middle. DNA of the CDR3: TGCGCCAGCAGTAGCACTGGCAGGGGGGACACAGATACGCAGTATTTT. Protein: CASSSTGRGDTDTQYF.

This chain uses TRBV9 with TRBJ2-5; D ambiguous. CDR3 length: 13 residues. CDR1 SGDLS and CDR2 YYNGEE come from the germline V gene. V dropped 1 base and J dropped 4 bases, with 8 bases sitting between them. In DNA form, the CDR3 reads TGTGCCAGCAGCGTATTGTCCGGAGAGACCCAGTACTTC. Its protein product is CASSVLSGETQYF.

The chain joins TRBV27 to TRBJ2-1; no clear D. V lost 2 bases and J 4 bases, leaving 9 bases between the germline ends. This CDR3 comprises 14 residues. Germline CDR1 is MNHEY and CDR2 is SMNVEV (reference sequence). CDR3 DNA: TGTGCCAGCAGTTTAGCCTCGGTATACAATGAGCAGTTCTTC. It yields the protein CASSLASVYNEQFF.

This clone has more than one count but fewer than ten. V usage is TRBV5-6 and J usage is TRBJ1-6; TRBD1 aligns across 7 bases. Germline values: CDR1 SGHDT, CDR2 YYEEEE. The CDR3 loop spans 14 amino acids. The trim removed 4 bases at V and 8 bases at J, leaving 6 bases unmatched. The DNA of the CDR3 is TGTGCCAGCAGCATGGGACAGATATATTCACCCCTCCACTTT. It yields the protein CASSMGQIYSPLHF.

This rearrangement joins TRBV7-2 to TRBJ2-3; maybe TRBD2 (5 bases). This CDR3 is 13 amino acids long. V dropped 6 bases and J dropped 4 bases, with 11 bases sitting between them. The germline gives CDR1 SGHTA, CDR2 FQGNSA. The CDR3 sequence is CASSYLRADTQYF. In nucleotides, the CDR3 is TGTGCCAGCAGTTACCTGCGGGCAGATACGCAGTATTTT.

This clone was recorded many times. The DNA for the CDR3 is TGTGCCAGCATCCCGAGGCCCAACTATGGCTACACCTTC. It translates to CASIPRPNYGYTF. The chain is built from TRBV6-6 and TRBJ1-2; D is uncertain. Between the trimmed V and J ends, which lost 7 bases and 2 bases, there was a span of 11 bases. Germline V lookup: CDR1 MNHNY, CDR2 SVGAGI (reference sequence). There are 13 residues in the CDR3.

This clone was observed a few times. This chain joins TRBV7-2 and TRBJ2-7; possible D gene TRBD2, 5 bases. V was trimmed by 1 base and J by 1 base, leaving 17 bases between them. CDR1 SGHTA and CDR2 FQGNSA come from the germline V gene. This CDR3 comprises 17 residues. For the CDR3, the DNA is TGTGCCAGCAGCTTAGAGGGAGAAGGATATGAGTCCTACGAGCAGTACTTC. It is translated as CASSLEGEGYESYEQYF.

Of note for this clone: One junction end disagrees with the germline gene, perhaps due to a read error. The chain employs TRBV7-6 and TRBJ2-7; the match to TRBD1 covers 7 bases. This CDR3 has 13 residues. Per the germline V gene, CDR1 is SGHVS and CDR2 is FNYEAQ. Here the CDR3 reads CASSERQGDERYF. The CDR3 nucleotides read TGTGCCAGCAGCGAAAGACAGGGTGACGAGCGGTACTTC.